Each of the 25 T cell receptor beta chains below was sequenced from the same sample in a study of cytomegalovirus exposure and HLA in healthy donors. The PCR was carried out with 60 Vbeta primers and 13 Jbeta primers. Using immunoSEQ multiplex PCR, the repertoire was profiled, and TCRdb retains in-frame clones only, with some absent. The repertoire has some 120,000 clones, more than 75% of them found once; the top ten carry roughly a tenth. The sample consisted of PBMCs. These receptors were collected from a man younger than 45 in good health and CMV-seropositive.

The chain combines TRBV27 with TRBJ1-1; TRBD1 matches 9 bases. With 7 bases clipped from V and 5 bases from J, the junction kept 5 bases outside the gene matches. Germline V lookup: CDR1 MNHEY, CDR2 SMNVEV (reference sequence). This CDR3 comprises 13 residues. The CDR3 loop reads CASKRGQGTEAFF. CDR3 bases: TGTGCCAGCAAGCGCGGACAGGGGACTGAAGCTTTCTTT.

The chain couples TRBV4-3 to TRBJ2-1; 8 nucleotides align to TRBD2. With 3 bases clipped from V and 3 bases from J, the junction kept 7 bases outside the gene matches. CDR1 and CDR2 from the germline V gene are LGHNA and YSLEER. The CDR3 covers 16 residues. CDR3 loop: CASSHELREDYNEQFF. The CDR3 DNA sequence: TGCGCCAGCAGCCACGAGTTGCGGGAGGACTACAATGAGCAGTTCTTC.

This sequence joins TRBV7-2 and TRBJ2-3; D call uncertain. Germline V gene sequence: CDR1 SGHTA, CDR2 FQGNSA. The CDR3 totals 15 residues. With 4 bases removed from V and 1 base from J, the gap between germline ends came to 12 bases. For the CDR3, the DNA is TGTGCCAGCAGCTCTCAGTCTAGAGGCACAGATACGCAGTATTTT. Translated: CASSSQSRGTDTQYF. The complete variable domain, with remaining parts taken from reference TRBV7-2 and TRBJ2-3, reads GAGVSQSPSNKVTEKGKDVELRCDPISGHTALYWYRQSLGQGLEFLIYFQGNSAPDKSGLPSDRFSAERTGGSVSTLTIQRTQQEDSAVYLCASSSQSRGTDTQYFGPGTRLTVL.

The chain is built from TRBV5-1 and TRBJ1-1; 7 nucleotides match TRBD1. The CDR3 consists of 14 residues. J was trimmed by 5 bases and V by 0 bases; bases with no gene match: 4. CDR1 and CDR2 from the germline V gene are SGHRS and YFSETQ. CDR3 residues: CASSLDRGGTEAFF. CDR3 bases: TGCGCCAGCAGCTTGGACAGGGGAGGTACTGAAGCTTTCTTT. The full variable domain, completed using reference TRBV5-1 and TRBJ1-1, is KAGVTQTPRYLIKTRGQQVTLSCSPISGHRSVSWYQQTPGQGLQFLFEYFSETQRNKGNFPGRFSGRQFSNSRSEMNVSTLELGDSALYLCASSLDRGGTEAFFGQGTRLTVV.

This clone was observed a few times. The rearrangement uses TRBV7-3 and TRBJ2-1; 12 bases are shared with TRBD2. J lost 3 bases, V lost 5 bases, and 2 bases had no gene match. The CDR3 covers 15 residues. Germline-derived CDR1 and CDR2 are SGHTA and FQGTGA. CDR3 in amino acids: CASSQLAGGYNEQFF. CDR3 in DNA: TGTGCCAGCAGCCAACTAGCGGGAGGCTACAATGAGCAGTTCTTC.

This clone was detected once. CDR3 loop: CASSLAPPGLWFF. The CDR3 coding sequence is TGTGCCAGCAGCTTGGCACCCCCGGGATTGTGGTTCTTC. J is TRBJ2-1 and V is TRBV5-4, with D perhaps matching TRBD2 (5 bases). CDR1 is SGHNT and CDR2 is YYREEE in the germline V gene (reference sequence). V was clipped by 0 bases and J by 15 bases, with 16 bases between them. The CDR3 is made up of 13 amino acids.

J is TRBJ2-1 and V is TRBV5-4; 8 bases agree with TRBD2. The CDR3 runs 15 residues. Per the germline V gene, CDR1 is SGHNT and CDR2 is YYREEE (reference sequence). The J segment lost 4 bases and the V segment lost 1 base, leaving 4 bases of the junction unmatched. The CDR3 spells CASSLRVAGYNEQFF. Written as DNA, the CDR3 is TGTGCCAGCAGCTTGAGAGTAGCGGGGTACAATGAGCAGTTCTTC. Together with reference TRBV5-4 and TRBJ2-1, the CDR3 gives the full variable domain: ETGVTQSPTHLIKTRGQQVTLRCSSQSGHNTVSWYQQALGQGPQFIFQYYREEENGRGNFPPRFSGLQFPNYSSELNVNALELDDSALYLCASSLRVAGYNEQFFGPGTRLTVL.

J is TRBJ1-1 and V is TRBV7-9; a possible D gene is TRBD1 (5 bases). The CDR3 consists of 14 residues. Per the germline V gene, CDR1 is SEHNR and CDR2 is FQNEAQ (reference sequence). V was clipped by 2 bases and J by 4 bases, with 11 bases between them. CDR3 amino acids: CASSLQGLFTEAFF. CDR3 in DNA: TGTGCCAGCAGCTTACAGGGCTTGTTCACTGAAGCTTTCTTT.

The chain employs TRBV28 and TRBJ2-2; D might be TRBD2 (5 bases). Trimming removed 6 bases from V and 0 bases from J, with 14 bases in between. This CDR3 spans 16 amino acids. Per germline, CDR1 MDHEN and CDR2 SYDVKM. In DNA form, the CDR3 reads TGTGCCAGCAGGGAGGTTGGCCTCGCGAACACCGGGGAGCTGTTTTTT. This gives the protein CASREVGLANTGELFF.

This rearrangement joins TRBV29-1 to TRBJ2-5, with 10 nucleotides matching TRBD2. Germline-derived CDR1 and CDR2 are SQVTM and ANQGSEA. CDR3 length: 14 amino acids. Trimming removed 4 bases from V and 2 bases from J; junction bases left unmatched: 4. The DNA of the CDR3 is TGCAGCGTTGGGATAGCGGGAGGACAAGAGACCCAGTACTTC. Protein sequence: CSVGIAGGQETQYF.

This clone has just a few counts. CDR3 nucleotide sequence: TGTGCCAGCAGTTTTGGGCAGGGGATTGGTCAGCCCCAGCATTTT. Translating it yields CASSFGQGIGQPQHF. The chain links TRBV28 to TRBJ1-5; perhaps TRBD1 as D (6 bases). V was pared by 3 bases and J by 6 bases, with 15 bases between. From germline, CDR1 is MDHEN and CDR2 SYDVKM. CDR3 length: 15 residues.

The gene calls are TRBV5-4 and TRBJ2-7; TRBD2 agrees at 7 bases. Trimming cost V 0 bases and J 3 bases; bases outside gene matches: 12. From germline, CDR1 is SGHNT and CDR2 YYREEE (reference sequence). CDR3 length: 17 residues. DNA of the CDR3: TGTGCCAGCAGCTTGGGTCGCAGGAGCGGGATTGTCTACGAGCAGTACTTC. Residues: CASSLGRRSGIVYEQYF.

The chain combines TRBV27 with TRBJ1-3; no definite D call. Germline CDR1 and CDR2: MNHEY and SMNVEV (reference sequence). This CDR3 region has 14 residues. Trimming shortened V by 7 bases and J by 3 bases, and 13 bases separated the two germline ends. The CDR3 bases are TGTGCCAGCAAGCCGGGATCTAGTGGAAACACCATATATTTT. Its translation is CASKPGSSGNTIYF.

The chain joins TRBV13 to TRBJ2-3; D not certain. The CDR3 loop spans 13 amino acids. In germline, CDR1 is PRHDT, CDR2 FYEKMQ (reference sequence). V dropped 4 bases and J dropped 6 bases, with 11 bases sitting between them. The CDR3 reads CASSSPGADTQYF. The CDR3 DNA sequence: TGTGCCAGCAGCTCCCCCGGAGCGGATACGCAGTATTTT.

This clone was counted a few times. The genes are TRBV4-3 and TRBJ1-2; 9 bases line up with TRBD1. V was pared by 3 bases and J by 8 bases, with 4 bases of the junction left unmatched. CDR1 is LGHNA and CDR2 is YSLEER in the germline V gene. The CDR3 runs 13 residues. This CDR3 reads CASSHTGGGGYTF. CDR3 sequence (DNA): TGCGCCAGCAGCCACACAGGGGGCGGAGGCTACACCTTC.

This chain uses TRBV30 with TRBJ2-7; D is unresolved. There are 11 residues in the CDR3. Germline lookup yields CDR1 GTSNPN and CDR2 SVGIG (reference sequence). Trimming stripped 2 bases from V and 4 bases from J, with 6 bases between. The DNA of the CDR3 is TGTGCCTGGAGTCCACTTTACGAGCAGTACTTC. Protein: CAWSPLYEQYF.

About this clone itself: Mismatch with germline at one junction end may stem from a read error. The chain is built from TRBV5-1 and TRBJ2-5; D is undetermined. This CDR3 is 12 amino acids long. Germline lookup yields CDR1 SGHRS and CDR2 YFSETQ. The CDR3 loop is CASSPNQETQYF. The CDR3 region has the DNA TGCGCCAGCAGCCCCAACCAGGAGACCCAGTACTTC. Full variable domain (remainder filled in from reference TRBV5-1 and TRBJ2-5): KAGVTQTPRYLIKTRGQQVTLSCSPISGHRSVSWYQQTPGQGLQFLFEYFSETQRNKGNFPGRFSGRQFSNSRSEMNVSTLELGDSALYLCASSPNQETQYFGPGTRLLVL.

Only a few counts were recorded for this clone. The V and J genes are TRBV27 and TRBJ2-1; D is possibly TRBD2 (6 bases). There are 17 residues in the CDR3. Per the germline V gene, CDR1 is MNHEY and CDR2 is SMNVEV (reference sequence). V lost 3 bases, J lost 0 bases, and 15 bases lay in between. As DNA, the CDR3 is TGTGCCAGCAGTTTTTCTTCTAGCGACAGCTCCTACAATGAGCAGTTCTTC. Amino acid sequence: CASSFSSSDSSYNEQFF.

The V call is TRBV4-1, the J call TRBJ2-2; maybe TRBD2 (5 bases). CDR3 length equals 14 residues. Trimming took 6 bases from V and 4 from J, leaving 12 bases between them. CDR1 MGHRA and CDR2 YSYEKL come from the germline V gene. The CDR3 nucleotides read TGCGCCAGCAGGGATCCGAGGGTCACCGGGGAGCTGTTTTTT. The encoded protein is CASRDPRVTGELFF.

The chain employs TRBV5-1 and TRBJ2-5, with 15 bases that match TRBD2. Germline loops: CDR1 SGHRS, CDR2 YFSETQ. The CDR3 length is 18 residues. V lost 4 bases, J lost 0 bases, and 7 bases stayed unmatched. CDR3 amino acids: CASSPGLAGGLYQETQYF. CDR3 in DNA: TGCGCCAGCAGCCCGGGACTAGCGGGAGGACTGTACCAAGAGACCCAGTACTTC.

The rearrangement joins TRBV28 to TRBJ1-2, with TRBD1 matching 10 bases. The germline V gene has CDR1 MDHEN and CDR2 SYDVKM. V was pared by 5 bases and J by 8 bases, with 11 bases of the junction left unmatched. The CDR3 is made up of 15 amino acids. The CDR3 loop reads CASSLNPGTGEGYTF. The CDR3 DNA is TGTGCCAGCAGTCTCAATCCCGGGACAGGGGAAGGCTACACCTTC.

The chain is built from TRBV7-2 and TRBJ2-1; 10 bases agree with TRBD2. Germline loops: CDR1 SGHTA, CDR2 FQGNSA. V was clipped by 5 bases and J by 8 bases; unmatched bases: 9. CDR3 length: 15 residues. The CDR3: CASSVLAGLVDEQFF. DNA for the CDR3: TGTGCCAGCAGCGTACTAGCGGGATTGGTAGATGAGCAGTTCTTC.

The chain couples TRBV5-4 to TRBJ1-1, with a tentative D call TRBD1 (6 bases). Germline assignment: CDR1 SGHNT and CDR2 YYREEE (reference sequence). Trimming removed 3 bases from V and 2 bases from J, with 11 bases in between. This CDR3 is 14 amino acids long. The CDR3 nucleotides are TGTGCCAGCAGCTCCGGACAGTTAAACACTGAAGCTTTCTTT. As protein: CASSSGQLNTEAFF.

The gene calls are TRBV20-1 and TRBJ1-1; D is uncertain. V was trimmed by 6 bases and J by 6 bases, leaving 11 bases between them. From germline, CDR1 is DFQATT and CDR2 SNEGSKA (reference sequence). The CDR3 runs to 11 residues. This chain's CDR3 is CSARTWAEAFF. The CDR3 DNA follows: TGCAGTGCCCGGACTTGGGCTGAAGCTTTCTTT.

The rearrangement uses TRBV9 and TRBJ2-1; D is unresolved. In germline, CDR1 is SGDLS, CDR2 YYNGEE. V gave up 0 bases and J gave up 7 bases, with 11 bases separating them. The CDR3 length is 14 residues. Here the CDR3 reads CASSVAHSRNEQFF. As DNA, the CDR3 is TGTGCCAGCAGCGTAGCCCATTCTAGGAATGAGCAGTTCTTC.